This entry concerns a single T cell receptor beta chain. Its specificity is not known. The data originate from a study of CD8 T cells in ankylosing spondylitis. Study-wide findings and caveats: Earlier authors reported some of these motif variants in reactive arthritis synovial fluid and blood. Within ankylosing spondylitis blood, a TCR beta motif made up of eight or nine highly homologous variants appeared to be characteristic. Reportedly, significant enrichment of disease-linked clones occurred in matched ankylosing spondylitis synovial fluid.

Germline CDR1 is LGHDT and CDR2 is YNNKEL (reference sequence). V shed 5 bases and J shed 7 bases, with 14 bases lying between them. The CDR3 extends over 13 amino acids. Quantitative 5'-RACE with molecular barcodes generated TCR beta libraries. TCRdb re-analysed the 5' RACE reads in MiXCR, keeping a single row per CDR3 protein. This table has just under 95,000 distinct CDR3 sequences, about 9% appearing once. Sample: blood, either unsorted or a sorted T cell fraction (not recorded which). This receptor was identified in a male donor with ankylosing spondylitis or in good health (not recorded which). The chain is built from TRBV3-1 and TRBJ1-2; TRBD1 might be the D (5 bases). The DNA for the CDR3 is TGTGCCAGCAGCTCCGGAGACACAGGTGGCTACACCTTC. Its translation: CASSSGDTGGYTF. The variable domain in full, completed from reference TRBV3-1 and TRBJ1-2, reads DTAVSQTPKYLVTQMGNDKSIKCEQNLGHDTMYWYKQDSKKFLKIMFSYNNKELIINETVPNRFSPKSPDKAHLNLHINSLELGDSAVYFCASSSGDTGGYTFGSGTRLTVV.